Listed below are T cell receptor beta chains from one sample, sequenced in a study of shared clonotypes between healthy human individuals. Only in-frame clones appear in the TCRdb table, and some are missing; sequencing was by immunoSEQ multiplex PCR. The sample has approximately 2.4 million clones; approximately 96% are singletons. The material sequenced was naive CD4+ T cells sorted from blood. These TCRs come from a man aged 18-30 years in good health. Both conserved end residues are part of each CDR3. The D gene is left open where the match is weak. Expanded clones are given a class, and other clones once, few, many or no size at all.

abundance: NA; len: 14; d_gene: NA; v_gene: TRBV6-6; j_gene: TRBJ1-3; CDR3nt: TGTGCCAGCAGGGGACGCGGGGGTGGAAACACCATATATTTT; CDR3aa: CASRGRGGGNTIYF
abundance: NA; len: 14; d_gene: TRBD1; v_gene: TRBV5-4; j_gene: TRBJ1-2; CDR3nt: TGTGCCAGCAGCCCTCTCGGACAGGGGTATGGCTACACCTTC; CDR3aa: CASSPLGQGYGYTF
abundance: NA; len: 17; d_gene: NA; v_gene: TRBV5-4; j_gene: TRBJ2-2; CDR3nt: TGTGCCAGCAGCCTTCAGGCAGGGGCGTCGAACACCGGGGAGCTGTTTTTT; CDR3aa: CASSLQAGASNTGELFF
abundance: NA; len: 17; d_gene: NA; v_gene: TRBV5-6; j_gene: TRBJ1-6; CDR3nt: TGTGCCAGCAGCTCGACGCAGGGGCCACTCTATAATTCACCCCTCCACTTT; CDR3aa: CASSSTQGPLYNSPLHF
abundance: NA; len: 12; d_gene: NA; v_gene: TRBV6-1; j_gene: TRBJ2-7; CDR3nt: TGTGCCAGCAGTGAGGGGGTCGGCGAGCAGTACTTC; CDR3aa: CASSEGVGEQYF
abundance: NA; len: 15; d_gene: TRBD1; v_gene: TRBV25-1; j_gene: TRBJ2-3; CDR3nt: TGTGCCAGCAGTGTGGGGACAGGGGGCCCAGATACGCAGTATTTT; CDR3aa: CASSVGTGGPDTQYF
abundance: NA; len: 16; d_gene: TRBD2; v_gene: TRBV2; j_gene: TRBJ2-1; CDR3nt: TGTGCCAGCAGTGTTTGGGCGGGAGGACTCTACAATGAGCAGTTCTTC; CDR3aa: CASSVWAGGLYNEQFF
abundance: NA; len: 14; d_gene: NA; v_gene: TRBV18; j_gene: TRBJ2-7; CDR3nt: TGTGCCAGCTCACCCGGGACAACCGGCTACGAGCAGTACTTC; CDR3aa: CASSPGTTGYEQYF
abundance: once; len: 15; d_gene: NA; v_gene: TRBV7-9; j_gene: TRBJ2-3; CDR3nt: TGTGCCAGCAGCTTAAGTCGGACTACCACAGATACGCAGTATTTT; CDR3aa: CASSLSRTTTDTQYF
abundance: NA; len: 14; d_gene: NA; v_gene: TRBV7-2; j_gene: TRBJ2-5; CDR3nt: TGTGCCAGCAGCGATACACCAGGGAGGGAGACCCAGTACTTC; CDR3aa: CASSDTPGRETQYF
abundance: once; len: 14; d_gene: NA; v_gene: TRBV6-1; j_gene: TRBJ2-5; CDR3nt: TGTGCCACCGGGCTGGGGGCGGGCCAAGAGACCCAGTACTTC; CDR3aa: CATGLGAGQETQYF
abundance: NA; len: 15; d_gene: TRBD2; v_gene: TRBV5-6; j_gene: TRBJ2-7; CDR3nt: TGTGCCAGCAGCTTGGTCGGGACTACTCGCTACGAGCAGTACTTC; CDR3aa: CASSLVGTTRYEQYF
abundance: NA; len: 13; d_gene: NA; v_gene: TRBV7-9; j_gene: TRBJ1-1; CDR3nt: TGTGCCAGCAGCTTTCTATCAAACACTGAAGCTTTCTTT; CDR3aa: CASSFLSNTEAFF
abundance: NA; len: 13; d_gene: NA; v_gene: TRBV30; j_gene: TRBJ1-6; CDR3nt: TGTGCCTGGTGCCGGTTCCCTAATTCACCCCTCCACTTT; CDR3aa: CAWCRFPNSPLHF
abundance: NA; len: 17; d_gene: TRBD1; v_gene: TRBV10-3; j_gene: TRBJ1-6; CDR3nt: TGTGCCATCAGTGAGTCGCTCACGGCAGGGGGCAATTCACCCCTCCACTTT; CDR3aa: CAISESLTAGGNSPLHF
abundance: NA; len: 13; d_gene: NA; v_gene: TRBV5-1; j_gene: TRBJ1-1; CDR3nt: TGCGCCACCTCTGCTGGGATGAACACTGAAGCTTTCTTT; CDR3aa: CATSAGMNTEAFF
abundance: NA; len: 13; d_gene: NA; v_gene: TRBV29-1; j_gene: TRBJ2-5; CDR3nt: TGCAGCGTTGAAGATCTGTTTTTAGAGACCCAGTACTTC; CDR3aa: CSVEDLFLETQYF
abundance: NA; len: 17; d_gene: TRBD2; v_gene: TRBV5-1; j_gene: TRBJ2-6; CDR3nt: TGCGCCAGCAGCTCCGGGACTAGCGGGATTGGGGCCAACGTCCTGACTTTC; CDR3aa: CASSSGTSGIGANVLTF
abundance: once; len: 15; d_gene: TRBD2; v_gene: TRBV30; j_gene: TRBJ2-3; CDR3nt: TGTGCCTGGTCCATTCGGGGGGTCCGCACAGATACGCAGTATTTT; CDR3aa: CAWSIRGVRTDTQYF
abundance: once; len: 14; d_gene: NA; v_gene: TRBV7-8; j_gene: TRBJ1-2; CDR3nt: TGTGCCAGCAGCTTAGCAGGGTTACCTACTGGCTACACCTTC; CDR3aa: CASSLAGLPTGYTF
abundance: NA; len: 13; d_gene: NA; v_gene: TRBV6-5; j_gene: TRBJ2-7; CDR3nt: TGTGCCAGCAGCCCATGGGTCTCCTACGAGCAGTACTTC; CDR3aa: CASSPWVSYEQYF
abundance: few; len: 13; d_gene: NA; v_gene: TRBV9; j_gene: TRBJ1-1; CDR3nt: TGTGCCAGCAGCGTAGCGGGGAACACTGAAGCTTTCTTT; CDR3aa: CASSVAGNTEAFF
abundance: once; len: 14; d_gene: TRBD1; v_gene: TRBV30; j_gene: TRBJ1-1; CDR3nt: TGTGCCTGGAGGAGGGGGCCGGGAGGGACTGAAGCTTTCTTT; CDR3aa: CAWRRGPGGTEAFF
abundance: NA; len: 14; d_gene: NA; v_gene: TRBV29-1; j_gene: TRBJ2-1; CDR3nt: TGCAGCGTTGAGAGGCGGTTAGCCTACAATGAGCAGTTCTTC; CDR3aa: CSVERRLAYNEQFF
abundance: NA; len: 15; d_gene: NA; v_gene: TRBV25-1; j_gene: TRBJ1-6; CDR3nt: TGTGCCAGCAGTGAACTAGCGGGTTATAATTCACCCCTCCACTTT; CDR3aa: CASSELAGYNSPLHF
abundance: NA; len: 13; d_gene: NA; v_gene: TRBV5-1; j_gene: TRBJ1-2; CDR3nt: TGCGCCAGCAGCTTGGACGAGGGCGGTGGCTACACCTTC; CDR3aa: CASSLDEGGGYTF
abundance: NA; len: 14; d_gene: NA; v_gene: TRBV6-1; j_gene: TRBJ2-2; CDR3nt: TGTGCCAGCGTTCCCGGGGTAAACACCGGGGAGCTGTTTTTT; CDR3aa: CASVPGVNTGELFF
abundance: NA; len: 11; d_gene: NA; v_gene: TRBV19; j_gene: TRBJ1-2; CDR3nt: TGTGCCAGTAGGAGGGCCTATGGCTACACCTTC; CDR3aa: CASRRAYGYTF
abundance: NA; len: 14; d_gene: TRBD1; v_gene: TRBV19; j_gene: TRBJ2-7; CDR3nt: TGTGCCAGTAGTATTCGTCAGGGGGATGTGGAGCAGTACTTC; CDR3aa: CASSIRQGDVEQYF
abundance: NA; len: 13; d_gene: TRBD1; v_gene: TRBV6-1; j_gene: TRBJ1-1; CDR3nt: TGTGCCAGCCCACGGGACAGCCCCACTGAAGCTTTCTTT; CDR3aa: CASPRDSPTEAFF
abundance: NA; len: 16; d_gene: TRBD2; v_gene: TRBV18; j_gene: TRBJ2-3; CDR3nt: TGTGCCAGCTCACCGTTTGCTAGCGGGAGTACAGATACGCAGTATTTT; CDR3aa: CASSPFASGSTDTQYF
abundance: NA; len: 15; d_gene: NA; v_gene: TRBV18; j_gene: TRBJ2-2; CDR3nt: TGTGCCAGCTCGCCCTCGGTGGGTAACACCGGGGAGCTGTTTTTT; CDR3aa: CASSPSVGNTGELFF
abundance: NA; len: 15; d_gene: TRBD1; v_gene: TRBV5-1; j_gene: TRBJ2-5; CDR3nt: TGCGCCAGCAGCCTGACAGGGACCCAACGGGAGACCCAGTACTTC; CDR3aa: CASSLTGTQRETQYF
abundance: NA; len: 15; d_gene: NA; v_gene: TRBV4-1; j_gene: TRBJ1-1; CDR3nt: TGCGCCAGCAGCCAACTGGGGGGCAAGAACACTGAAGCTTTCTTT; CDR3aa: CASSQLGGKNTEAFF
abundance: few; len: 14; d_gene: TRBD1; v_gene: TRBV9; j_gene: TRBJ1-5; CDR3nt: TGTGCCAGCAGCGCGACAGGGATCAATCAGCCCCAGCATTTT; CDR3aa: CASSATGINQPQHF
abundance: NA; len: 14; d_gene: TRBD2; v_gene: TRBV7-2; j_gene: TRBJ2-5; CDR3nt: TGTGCCAGCAGCCCTAGCGGTCTCCAGGAGACCCAGTACTTC; CDR3aa: CASSPSGLQETQYF
abundance: once; len: 15; d_gene: NA; v_gene: TRBV5-1; j_gene: TRBJ2-7; CDR3nt: TGCGCCAGCAGCTTGGCAGGGGACGGAGTCTACGAGCAGTACTTC; CDR3aa: CASSLAGDGVYEQYF
abundance: NA; len: 17; d_gene: NA; v_gene: TRBV7-8; j_gene: TRBJ2-3; CDR3nt: TGTGCCAGCAGCAAGCGCGATCAGGGGCCCCGCACAGATACGCAGTATTTT; CDR3aa: CASSKRDQGPRTDTQYF
abundance: once; len: 16; d_gene: TRBD1; v_gene: TRBV6-5; j_gene: TRBJ2-2; CDR3nt: TGTGCCAGCAGTTACCGTAGGACAGGGGGAACCGGGGAGCTGTTTTTT; CDR3aa: CASSYRRTGGTGELFF